This T cell receptor (beta chain) was found in a study of cytomegalovirus exposure and HLA in healthy donors. Study-level results: Among the CMV-associated chains, three were confirmed in vitro as specific for CMV antigens. 150 to 200 TCR beta chains were listed as cytomegalovirus-associated. Most TCR sequences proved rare, with some public TCRs found in many donors.

The assay was immunoSEQ multiplex PCR, and TCRdb's table has in-frame clones only and misses some. The repertoire has about 120,000 clones, approximately 88% of them found once; the top ten carry about 6%. In the case of this clone: Its matching antigen is unknown.

V shed 1 base and J shed 0 bases, with 13 bases lying between them. Germline V gene lookup returns CDR1 MGHRA and CDR2 YSYEKL. This CDR3 comprises 17 residues. The receptor's source is a woman in her late teens or twenties in good health and CMV-seropositive. The specimen sequenced was PBMCs. The V gene is TRBV4-1, the J gene TRBJ1-5; D is unresolved. In DNA, the CDR3 is TGCGCCAGCAGCCAAGTTCAGGACTTATATAGCAATCAGCCCCAGCATTTT. This encodes CASSQVQDLYSNQPQHF.